This T cell receptor (beta chain) was obtained from a study of a mutant IDH1 vaccine in newly diagnosed glioma. Across the study: Sex among treated patients split about 62% male, around 40% female; mean age was roughly 42 years. Every participant had undergone radiotherapy, temozolomide, or both before, and most underwent both.

Profiled with immunoSEQ multiplex PCR; TCRdb holds only in-frame clones, not every one. The data hold 15,000 or so clones, with around 89% observed a single time. Comments on this clone: Its antigen is undetermined.

Looked up from germline, CDR1 is SGHRS and CDR2 is YFSETQ. After removal of 4 bases from V and 0 bases from J, the junction contained 6 bases not matched to a gene. This CDR3 is built from 17 residues. Time point denoted: baseline, week 1 (first vaccination visit). Treatment defined: pre-vaccination baseline after standard-of-care therapy. Study-wide results and caveats: Among top peripheral T cell clonotypes, changes seemed unrelated to pseudoprogression.

The source is a woman aged 40 to 50 with glioma. Some clones in this sample may be carry-over from other donors' samples. The specimen was PBMCs, collected from a glioma patient treated with radiotherapy, temozolomide or both. The V gene is TRBV5-1, the J gene TRBJ1-6; 8 nucleotides align to TRBD1. The CDR3 here is CASSLDRGFSYNSPLHF. The CDR3, as DNA: TGCGCCAGCAGCCTCGACAGGGGATTCTCCTATAATTCACCCCTCCACTTT.